Each of the 10 T cell receptor beta chains below was sequenced from the same sample in a study of blood T cells in healthy people across ages. A sample-barcoded 5' primer and a J-beta primer mix were used in a second PCR of roughly 6 to 11 cycles. TCRdb independently ran MiXCR on the 5' RACE reads; one entry per CDR3 protein. This repertoire shows around 820,000 distinct CDR3 sequences, about 25% found once; its top ten account for under 4.5%. The same sample was also used in a study of T cells of mothers and their children.

The source material was blood. Receptors were obtained from a boy younger than 18 in good health.

The rearrangement joins TRBV20-1 to TRBJ2-5; D is uncertain. Germline CDR1 DFQATT, CDR2 SNEGSKA (reference sequence). V lost 0 bases and J 1 base, leaving 9 bases between the germline ends. The CDR3 length is 14 residues. This chain's CDR3 is CSARDMAPQETQYF. The CDR3 DNA reads TGCAGTGCTAGAGACATGGCTCCCCAAGAGACCCAGTACTTC.

The rearrangement joins TRBV5-1 to TRBJ2-3; 8 positions match TRBD1. V shed 1 base and J 1 base; nucleotides not matched to a gene: 8. This CDR3 spans 17 amino acids. Germline V gives CDR1 SGHRS, CDR2 YFSETQ. Here the CDR3 DNA reads TGCGCCAGCAGCTTGATTCCGGACAGGGTTGGCACAGATACGCAGTATTTT. Its translation: CASSLIPDRVGTDTQYF.

Notes on this clonotype: One end of the junction is discordant with germline, which a read error may explain. CDR3 loop: CSVPRAGELLF. CDR3 DNA sequence: TGCAGCGTGCCTAGGGCCGGGGAGCTGCTTTTT. The chain carries TRBV29-1 and TRBJ2-2, with D possibly being TRBD2 (5 bases). This CDR3 region has 11 residues. The V gene's germline CDR1 is SQVTM and CDR2 ANQGSEA.

The gene calls are TRBV19 and TRBJ2-2; no clear D. V was clipped by 5 bases and J by 5 bases, with 9 bases between them. Germline loops: CDR1 LNHDA, CDR2 SQIVND (reference sequence). The CDR3 runs 13 residues. The CDR3 coding sequence is TGTGCCAGTAGTCTCCCACTAACCGGGGAGCTGTTTTTT. Amino acids: CASSLPLTGELFF.

This clonotype showed up just once. The chain employs TRBV10-3 and TRBJ1-1; TRBD1 might be the D (5 bases). The V end was cut by 7 bases, the J end by 4 bases, with 13 bases between. CDR1 and CDR2 (germline): ENHRY, SYGVKD. The length of the CDR3 is 13 residues. CDR3 residues: CAINWGIGTEAFF. As DNA, the CDR3 is TGTGCCATCAATTGGGGCATCGGCACTGAAGCTTTCTTT.

In this sample, this clonotype turned up a few times. V and J are TRBV27 and TRBJ2-1; no reliable D call. There are 14 residues in the CDR3. Germline V gives CDR1 MNHEY, CDR2 SMNVEV (reference sequence). Trimming stripped 5 bases from V and 8 bases from J, with 16 bases between. The CDR3 sequence is CASSRLDLVDEQFF. The CDR3 DNA follows: TGTGCCAGCAGTCGACTGGACCTGGTCGATGAGCAGTTCTTC.

This clonotype appeared a few times. The rearrangement uses TRBV24-1 and TRBJ2-2; unclear D gene. V lost 2 bases, J lost 2 bases, and 11 bases lay in between. The length of the CDR3 is 16 residues. Germline V gene lookup returns CDR1 KGHDR and CDR2 SFDVKD. The CDR3 reads CATSDSSSPNTGELFF. In DNA, the CDR3 is TGTGCCACCAGTGATTCATCGTCACCAAACACCGGGGAGCTGTTTTTT.

The table lists this clonotype with a few counts. The chain is built from TRBV7-9 and TRBJ2-5; tentative D call: TRBD1 (5 bases). Judging by the DNA end, TRBJ2-1 fits better; the J call may be wrong. Germline CDR1 reads SEHNR; CDR2 reads FQNEAQ (reference sequence). The CDR3 contains 16 residues. CDR3 coding DNA: TGTGCCAGCAGCTTAACAGGCACCTTCGATGGGAATGAGCAGTTCTTC. Its translation is CASSLTGTFDGNEQFF.

The chain employs TRBV29-1 and TRBJ2-2, with TRBD2 matching over 11 bases. This CDR3 contains 15 residues. After removal of 6 bases from V and 5 bases from J, the junction contained 8 bases not matched to a gene. Germline CDR1 SQVTM, CDR2 ANQGSEA. The CDR3 here is CSVFTSGRATGELFF. CDR3 DNA: TGCAGCGTCTTTACTAGCGGGAGAGCGACCGGGGAGCTGTTTTTT.

This clonotype came up a few times. The rearrangement joins TRBV20-1 to TRBJ1-2, with D possibly matching TRBD1 (5 bases). Germline-derived CDR1 and CDR2 are DFQATT and SNEGSKA (reference sequence). This CDR3 has 13 amino acids. V was trimmed by 6 bases and J by 4 bases, leaving 15 bases between them. CDR3 DNA: TGCAGTGCCCGACGGCAGGGAGGCTATGGCTACACCTTC. Protein sequence: CSARRQGGYGYTF.